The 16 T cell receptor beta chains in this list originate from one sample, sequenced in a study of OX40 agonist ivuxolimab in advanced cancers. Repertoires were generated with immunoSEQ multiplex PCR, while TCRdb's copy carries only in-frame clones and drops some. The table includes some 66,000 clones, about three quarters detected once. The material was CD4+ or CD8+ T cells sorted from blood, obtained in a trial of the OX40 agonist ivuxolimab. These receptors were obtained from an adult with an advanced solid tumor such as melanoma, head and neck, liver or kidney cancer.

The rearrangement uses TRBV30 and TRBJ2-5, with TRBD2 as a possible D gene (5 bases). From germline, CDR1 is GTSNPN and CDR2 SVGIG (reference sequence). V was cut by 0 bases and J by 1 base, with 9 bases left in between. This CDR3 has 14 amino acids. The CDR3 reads CAWSVWSGQETQYF. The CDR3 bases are TGTGCCTGGAGTGTATGGAGCGGCCAAGAGACCCAGTACTTC.

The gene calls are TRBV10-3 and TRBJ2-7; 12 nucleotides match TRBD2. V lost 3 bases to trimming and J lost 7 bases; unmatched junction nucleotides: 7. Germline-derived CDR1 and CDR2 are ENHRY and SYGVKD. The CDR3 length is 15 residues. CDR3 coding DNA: TGTGCCATCAGTGACACCGGGACTAGCGGGCGGGAGCAGTACTTC. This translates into CAISDTGTSGREQYF.

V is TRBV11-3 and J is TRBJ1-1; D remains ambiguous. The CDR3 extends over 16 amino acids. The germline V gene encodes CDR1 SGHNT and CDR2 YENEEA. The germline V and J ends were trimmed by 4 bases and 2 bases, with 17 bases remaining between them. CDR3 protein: CASSSGVAVGNTEAFF. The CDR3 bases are TGTGCCAGCAGCTCCGGAGTCGCGGTGGGAAACACTGAAGCTTTCTTT.

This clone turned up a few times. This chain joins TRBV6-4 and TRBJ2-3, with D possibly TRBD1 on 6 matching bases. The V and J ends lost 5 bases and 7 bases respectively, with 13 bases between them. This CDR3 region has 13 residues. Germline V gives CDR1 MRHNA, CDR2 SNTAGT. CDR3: CASSLNTGNTQYF. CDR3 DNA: TGTGCCAGCAGTTTGAACACAGGGAATACGCAGTATTTT.

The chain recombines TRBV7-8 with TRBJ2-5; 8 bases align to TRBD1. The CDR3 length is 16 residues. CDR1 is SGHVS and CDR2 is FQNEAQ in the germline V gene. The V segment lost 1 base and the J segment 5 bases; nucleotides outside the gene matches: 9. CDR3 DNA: TGTGCCAGCAGCTTAGATCCCGGACAGGGTTGGGAGACCCAGTACTTC. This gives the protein CASSLDPGQGWETQYF.

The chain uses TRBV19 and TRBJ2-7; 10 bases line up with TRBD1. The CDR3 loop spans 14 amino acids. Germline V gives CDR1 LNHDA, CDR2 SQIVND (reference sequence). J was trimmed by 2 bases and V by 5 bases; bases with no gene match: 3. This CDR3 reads CASSSGQGAYEQYF. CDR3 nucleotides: TGTGCCAGTAGTTCTGGACAGGGGGCCTACGAGCAGTACTTC.

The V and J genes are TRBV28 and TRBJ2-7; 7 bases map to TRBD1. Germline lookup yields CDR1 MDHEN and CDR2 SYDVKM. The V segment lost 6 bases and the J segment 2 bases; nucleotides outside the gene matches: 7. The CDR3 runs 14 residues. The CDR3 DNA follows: TGTGCCAGCAGAAGTACAGGGGCCGCCTACGAGCAGTACTTC. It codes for CASRSTGAAYEQYF.

The CDR3 nucleotides read TGCGCCAGCAGCCAAGGGACAGACAATGAAAAACTGTTTTTT. This sequence encodes CASSQGTDNEKLFF. The chain couples TRBV4-1 to TRBJ1-4; D is perhaps TRBD1 (6 bases). Germline V gives CDR1 MGHRA, CDR2 YSYEKL. CDR3 length: 14 amino acids. V was cut by 1 base and J by 5 bases, with 8 bases left in between.

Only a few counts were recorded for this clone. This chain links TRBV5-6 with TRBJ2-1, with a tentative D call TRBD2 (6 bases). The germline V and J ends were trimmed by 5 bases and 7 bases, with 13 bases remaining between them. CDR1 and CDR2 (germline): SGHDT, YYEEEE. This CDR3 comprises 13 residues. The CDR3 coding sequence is TGTGCCAGCAGTCCTGCGCGGGGTAATGAGCAGTTCTTC. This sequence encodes CASSPARGNEQFF.

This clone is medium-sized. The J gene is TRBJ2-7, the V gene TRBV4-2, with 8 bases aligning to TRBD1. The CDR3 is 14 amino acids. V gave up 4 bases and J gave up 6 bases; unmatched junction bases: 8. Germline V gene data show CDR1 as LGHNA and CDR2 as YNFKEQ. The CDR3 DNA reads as TGTGCCAGCAGCCCTAGCGACAGGGGAGGCGAGCAGTACTTC. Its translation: CASSPSDRGGEQYF.

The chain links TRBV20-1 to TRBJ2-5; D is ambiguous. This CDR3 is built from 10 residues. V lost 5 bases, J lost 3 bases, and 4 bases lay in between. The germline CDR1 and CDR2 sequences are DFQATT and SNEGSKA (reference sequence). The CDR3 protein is CSALKETQYF. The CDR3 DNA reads TGCAGTGCTCTAAAAGAGACCCAGTACTTC.

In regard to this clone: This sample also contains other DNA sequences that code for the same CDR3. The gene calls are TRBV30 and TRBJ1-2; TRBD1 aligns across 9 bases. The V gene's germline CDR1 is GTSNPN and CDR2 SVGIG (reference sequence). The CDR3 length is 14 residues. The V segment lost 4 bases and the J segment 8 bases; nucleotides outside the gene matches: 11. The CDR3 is CAWTQTGGGGGYTF. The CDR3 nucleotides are TGTGCCTGGACTCAAACAGGGGGCGGTGGGGGCTACACCTTC.

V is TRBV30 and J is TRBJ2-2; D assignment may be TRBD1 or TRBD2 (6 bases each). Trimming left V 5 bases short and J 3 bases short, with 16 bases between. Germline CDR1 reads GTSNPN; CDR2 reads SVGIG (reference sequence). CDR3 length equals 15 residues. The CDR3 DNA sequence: TGTGCCTGGCAAGACTGGGGGGCTTACACCGGGGAGCTGTTTTTT. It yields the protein CAWQDWGAYTGELFF.

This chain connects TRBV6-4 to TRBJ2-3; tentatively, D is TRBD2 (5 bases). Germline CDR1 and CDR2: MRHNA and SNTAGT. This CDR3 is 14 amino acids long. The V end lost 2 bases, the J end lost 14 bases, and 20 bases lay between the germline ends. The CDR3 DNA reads TGTGCCAGCAGTGACACGAGTGACTACCCCTTCCGGTATTTT. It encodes CASSDTSDYPFRYF.

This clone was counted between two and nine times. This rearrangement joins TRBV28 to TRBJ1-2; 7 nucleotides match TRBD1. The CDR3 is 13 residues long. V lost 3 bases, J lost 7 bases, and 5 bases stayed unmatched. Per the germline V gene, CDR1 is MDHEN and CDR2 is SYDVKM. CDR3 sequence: CASSFDRESGYTF. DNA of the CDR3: TGTGCCAGCAGTTTCGACAGGGAATCTGGCTACACCTTC.

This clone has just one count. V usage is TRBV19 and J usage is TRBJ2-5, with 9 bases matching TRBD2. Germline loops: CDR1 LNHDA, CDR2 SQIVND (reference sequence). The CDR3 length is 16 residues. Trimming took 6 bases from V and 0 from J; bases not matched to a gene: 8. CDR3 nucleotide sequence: TGTGCCAGTAGCCCTGGACTAGCGATAAACCAAGAGACCCAGTACTTC. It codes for CASSPGLAINQETQYF.